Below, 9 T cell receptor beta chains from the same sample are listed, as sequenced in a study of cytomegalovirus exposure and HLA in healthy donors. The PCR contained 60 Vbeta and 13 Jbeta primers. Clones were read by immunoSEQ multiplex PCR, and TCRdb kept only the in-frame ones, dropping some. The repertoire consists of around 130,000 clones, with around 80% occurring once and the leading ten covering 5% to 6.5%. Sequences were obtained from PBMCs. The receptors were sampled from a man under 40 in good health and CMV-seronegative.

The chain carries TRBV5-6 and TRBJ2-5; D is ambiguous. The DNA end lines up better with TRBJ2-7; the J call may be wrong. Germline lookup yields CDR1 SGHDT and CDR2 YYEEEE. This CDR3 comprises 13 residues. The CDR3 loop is CASSLGRSYEQYF. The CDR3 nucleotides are TGTGCCAGCAGCTTGGGGCGGAGCTACGAGCAGTACTTC.

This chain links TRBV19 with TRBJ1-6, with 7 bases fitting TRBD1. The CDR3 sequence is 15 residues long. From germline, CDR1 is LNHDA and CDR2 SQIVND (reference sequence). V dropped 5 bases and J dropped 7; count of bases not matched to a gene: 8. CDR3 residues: CASSLQGLINSPLHF. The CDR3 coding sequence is TGTGCCAGTAGTTTACAGGGGTTGATAAATTCACCCCTCCACTTT.

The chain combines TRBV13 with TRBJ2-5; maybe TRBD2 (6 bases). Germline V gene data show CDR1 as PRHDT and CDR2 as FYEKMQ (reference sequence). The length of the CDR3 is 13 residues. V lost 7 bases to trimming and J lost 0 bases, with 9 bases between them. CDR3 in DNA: TGTGCCAGCACATGGGGGGACCAAGAGACCCAGTACTTC. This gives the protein CASTWGDQETQYF.

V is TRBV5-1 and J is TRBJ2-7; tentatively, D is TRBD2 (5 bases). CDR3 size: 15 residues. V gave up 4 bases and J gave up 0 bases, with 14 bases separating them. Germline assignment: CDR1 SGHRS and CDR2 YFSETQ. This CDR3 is CASSIRTGSSYEQYF. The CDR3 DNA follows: TGCGCCAGCAGCATAAGGACGGGGAGCTCCTACGAGCAGTACTTC.

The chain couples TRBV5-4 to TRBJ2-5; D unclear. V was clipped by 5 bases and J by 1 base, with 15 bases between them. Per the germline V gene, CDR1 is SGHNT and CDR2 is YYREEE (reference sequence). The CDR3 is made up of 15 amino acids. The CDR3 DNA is TGTGCCAGCAGTCCGCTCCGGGTCCCCCAAGAGACCCAGTACTTC. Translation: CASSPLRVPQETQYF.

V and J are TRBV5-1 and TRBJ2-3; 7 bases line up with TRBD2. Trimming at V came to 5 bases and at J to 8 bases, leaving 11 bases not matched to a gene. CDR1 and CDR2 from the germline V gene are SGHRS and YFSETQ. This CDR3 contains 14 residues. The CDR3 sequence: CASRVEETSFTQYF. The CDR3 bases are TGCGCCAGCAGGGTCGAAGAGACTAGCTTTACGCAGTATTTT.

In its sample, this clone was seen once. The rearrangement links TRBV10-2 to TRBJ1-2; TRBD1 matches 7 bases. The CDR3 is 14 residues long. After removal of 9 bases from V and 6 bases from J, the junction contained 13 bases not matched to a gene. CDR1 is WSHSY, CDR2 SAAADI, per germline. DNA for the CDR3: TGCGCCAGTATACGAACCGGGACAGAAGATGGCTACACCTTC. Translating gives CASIRTGTEDGYTF.

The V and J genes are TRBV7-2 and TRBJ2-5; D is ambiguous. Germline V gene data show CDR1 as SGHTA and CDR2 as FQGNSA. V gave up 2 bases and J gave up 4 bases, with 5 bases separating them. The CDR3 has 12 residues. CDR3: CASSLSGETQYF. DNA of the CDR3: TGTGCCAGCAGCTTATCCGGAGAGACCCAGTACTTC.

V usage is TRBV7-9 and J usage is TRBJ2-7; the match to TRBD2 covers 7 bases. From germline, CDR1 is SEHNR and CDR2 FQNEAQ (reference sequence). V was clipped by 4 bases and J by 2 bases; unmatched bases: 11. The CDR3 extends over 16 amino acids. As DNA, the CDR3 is TGTGCCAGCAGCTACAACGGCGGGAGTTCCCCCTACGAGCAGTACTTC. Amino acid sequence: CASSYNGGSSPYEQYF.